This is a list of T cell receptor beta chains from one sample in a study of blood T cell repertoires in COVID-19. TCRdb's copy holds only in-frame clones and misses some; the assay was immunoSEQ multiplex PCR. Of 300,000 or so clones in the sample, roughly 82% were seen once. Sequenced input: peripheral blood. Source of these receptors: a woman in her forties or fifties with acute or convalescent COVID-19. Each CDR3 is given with its conserved first and last residue. The order of the fields is D gene, clone size, V gene, J gene, CDR3 DNA, CDR3 protein. A D gene is named only where the DNA matches it firmly. Clone sizes are given selectively: once, few, many, or a class where the clone is expanded.

TRBD1	-	TRBV6-2/TRBV6-3	TRBJ2-7	TGTGCCAGCAGTTACTCGGGACAGGGGGCGTCTGGCGAGCAGTACTTC	CASSYSGQGASGEQYF
TRBD1	once	TRBV6-6	TRBJ1-1	TGTGCCAGCAGCCCGACAGGGGGCACTGAAGCTTTCTTT	CASSPTGGTEAFF
TRBD1	-	TRBV28	TRBJ2-3	TGTGCCAGCAGCTCACAGGGGCCTAGCACAGATACGCAGTATTTT	CASSSQGPSTDTQYF
TRBD2	-	TRBV6-5	TRBJ2-1	TGTGCCAGCAGTCGGACTAGCGGGAGGGTGGATGAGCAGTTCTTC	CASSRTSGRVDEQFF
-	once	TRBV30	TRBJ1-5	TGTGCCTGGAGTGTATCAGGGCGGCGGAATCAGCCCCAGCATTTT	CAWSVSGRRNQPQHF
TRBD2	-	TRBV27	TRBJ2-5	TGTGCCAGCTCCAGGGAGGGAGAGACCCAGTACTTC	CASSREGETQYF
TRBD2	-	TRBV6-6	TRBJ2-1	TGTGCCAGCAGCCCCCGGACTAGCGGGAGAGTCAACTTCGGTACGAATGAGCAGTTCTTC	CASSPRTSGRVNFGTNEQFF
-	-	TRBV3-1/TRBV3-2	TRBJ2-2	TGTGCCAGCAGCCATTCGGAGGCCGGGGAGCTGTTTTTT	CASSHSEAGELFF
-	once	TRBV6-9	TRBJ2-1	TGTGCCAGCAGTTATATCTTCGGTGGCTCCTACAATGAGCAGTTCTTC	CASSYIFGGSYNEQFF
TRBD1	-	TRBV11-2	TRBJ1-5	TGTGCCAGCAGCCCCCGCACAGGGGATCAGCCCCAGCATTTT	CASSPRTGDQPQHF
TRBD2	-	TRBV27	TRBJ2-7	TGTGCCAGCAGTTTATCGACTAGCCTATTCTCCTACGAGCAGTACTTC	CASSLSTSLFSYEQYF
-	-	TRBV5-6	TRBJ2-3	TGTGCCAGCAGCCTCAGGGAACGTGGGAGCACAGATACGCAGTATTTT	CASSLRERGSTDTQYF
TRBD2	-	TRBV5-4	TRBJ2-7	TGTGCCAGCAGCCAATCGGGGGGTTACGAGCAGTACTTC	CASSQSGGYEQYF
-	-	TRBV9	TRBJ2-5	TGTGCCAGCAGGGGGCCACAGGACCCAGAGACCCAGTACTTC	CASRGPQDPETQYF
-	-	TRBV27	TRBJ1-5	TGTGCCAGCAGCCAATCCCGGGACACCGTACGAACCCTAAATCAGCCCCAGCATTTT	CASSQSRDTVRTLNQPQHF
-	-	TRBV27	TRBJ2-3	TGTGCCAGCAGTGCTAGCAGATACACAGATACGCAGTATTTT	CASSASRYTDTQYF
TRBD2	-	TRBV9	TRBJ2-3	TGTGCCAGCAGCCCCACCCACAGCGGGAGGGGGCCCGATACGCAGTATTTT	CASSPTHSGRGPDTQYF
TRBD2	-	TRBV7-3	TRBJ2-1	TGTGCCAGCAGCCGAGGACTAGTGAGCGATGAGCAGTTCTTC	CASSRGLVSDEQFF
-	-	TRBV29-1	TRBJ1-2	TGCAGCGTTGGCTGGGGCAGGTTCTGGACCTTC	CSVGWGRFWTF
TRBD2	-	TRBV2	TRBJ2-4	TGTGCCAGCAGTGAAGAAATCACTAGCGGGGACAAAAACATTCAGTACTTC	CASSEEITSGDKNIQYF
-	-	TRBV21-1	TRBJ1-5	TGTGCCAGCAGCGCAACAGGCCAGAATAGCAATCAGCCCCAGCATTTT	CASSATGQNSNQPQHF
-	-	TRBV11-2	TRBJ2-3	TGTGCCAGCAGCTTAGGGGGCGCCGATACGCAGTATTTT	CASSLGGADTQYF
-	-	TRBV6-1	TRBJ1-5	TGTGCCAGCAGTGAGAAAGTGGCTGCAGGGCCCCAGCATTTT	CASSEKVAAGPQHF
TRBD2	-	TRBV5-1	TRBJ2-1	TGCGCCAGCAGCCTCCTTCTAGCGGGGTCCTACAATGAGCAGTTCTTC	CASSLLLAGSYNEQFF
-	-	TRBV2	TRBJ1-1	TGTGCCAGCATCCCCTATGGGGGGAGTTTAGCTTTCTTT	CASIPYGGSLAFF
-	-	TRBV3-1/TRBV3-2	TRBJ1-4	TGTGCCAGCAGCCCGTTATCAGGGGCCCTGGCTAATGAAAAACTGTTTTTT	CASSPLSGALANEKLFF
-	-	TRBV28	TRBJ2-5	TGTGCCAGCAGTTTTGAGGCTCGGATTAAAGAGACCCAGTACTTC	CASSFEARIKETQYF
-	few	TRBV5-1	TRBJ1-4	TGCGCCAGCAGCTTGTTGGCGGGGTCTAATGAAAAACTGTTTTTT	CASSLLAGSNEKLFF
-	-	TRBV27	TRBJ1-5	TGTGCCAGCAGTTTCTTCGCAGGGGCAGGCCAGCCCCAGCATTTT	CASSFFAGAGQPQHF
-	-	TRBV28	TRBJ2-3	TGTGCCAGCAGTTTAGGGGGGGATACGCAGTATTTT	CASSLGGDTQYF
TRBD1	-	TRBV7-9	TRBJ1-4	TGTGCCAGCAGCACCAGACAGGGATCGGATGAAAAACTGTTTTTT	CASSTRQGSDEKLFF
-	-	TRBV6-5	TRBJ1-2	TGTGCCAGCAGTTACTCGGGACAAGCCTATGGCTACACCTTC	CASSYSGQAYGYTF
TRBD1	-	TRBV5-1	TRBJ2-7	TGCGCCAGCAGCTTGAGGCGGGACAGGGGTTACGAGCAGTACTTC	CASSLRRDRGYEQYF
TRBD2	-	TRBV19	TRBJ2-7	TGTGCCAGTAGTACCCGGACAGCCGGGACTAGTCGATCTACGGGGGAGCAGTACTTC	CASSTRTAGTSRSTGEQYF
TRBD1	-	TRBV7-8	TRBJ2-7	TGTGCCAGCAGCGAACAAGGGACAGCTTTTACCTACGAGCAGTACTTC	CASSEQGTAFTYEQYF
-	-	TRBV19	TRBJ2-7	TGTGCCAGTAGTATAGCGGGAGCCCCGACCTTGGAGCAGTACTTC	CASSIAGAPTLEQYF
TRBD1	-	TRBV7-6	TRBJ1-1	TGTGCCAGCAGCCCAGGACAGGGGGCGTACACTGAAGCTTTCTTT	CASSPGQGAYTEAFF
-	-	TRBV6-6	TRBJ1-2	TGTGCCAGCCACCGGCCGGGGACATTGATTGGCTACACCTTC	CASHRPGTLIGYTF
-	few	TRBV25-1	TRBJ2-3	TGTGCCAGCAGTGAATGGGAGAGCACAGATACGCAGTATTTT	CASSEWESTDTQYF
TRBD2	-	TRBV7-8	TRBJ2-1	TGTGCCAGCAGCTTAGTTGTTTACGGGACTAGGGCTGGGAGTGAGCAGTTCTTC	CASSLVVYGTRAGSEQFF
-	few	TRBV20-1	TRBJ1-2	TGCAGTGCTAGTCTTTCTTTTAACTATGGCTACACCTTC	CSASLSFNYGYTF
TRBD1	-	TRBV6-1	TRBJ2-7	TGTGCCAGCAGTGGATACCGGGACAGGCCTGTCTACGAGCAGTACTTC	CASSGYRDRPVYEQYF
-	-	TRBV29-1	TRBJ2-1	TGCAGCGTCCTCAGGGATAGCAATGAGCAGTTCTTC	CSVLRDSNEQFF
TRBD2	few	TRBV4-1	TRBJ2-1	TGCGCCAGCAGCCGGGGACTAGCGGGAGGGAGAAGGGGCAATGAGCAGTTCTTC	CASSRGLAGGRRGNEQFF
-	-	TRBV2	TRBJ1-5	TGTGCCAGCAGTGATGAGGCGCTCAATCAGCCCCAGCATTTT	CASSDEALNQPQHF
TRBD1	few	TRBV28	TRBJ1-6	TGTGCCAGCAGTTTTTCGGAGTACCGACAGGGGTACAATTCACCCCTCCACTTT	CASSFSEYRQGYNSPLHF
-	-	TRBV28	TRBJ1-1	TGTGCCAGCAGACCCTGGACGGCGGGGAACACTGAAGCTTTCTTT	CASRPWTAGNTEAFF
TRBD1	-	TRBV28	TRBJ1-1	TGTGCCAGCAGTTCTACAGGGGGCCTTACTGAAGCTTTCTTT	CASSSTGGLTEAFF
-	few	TRBV9	TRBJ2-1	TGTGCCAGCAGCGGTACAGGGTACAATGAGCAGTTCTTC	CASSGTGYNEQFF
-	-	TRBV28	TRBJ1-2	TGTGCCAGCAGTTCTTGGACAGATGGCTACACCTTC	CASSSWTDGYTF
TRBD1	-	TRBV28	TRBJ2-7	TGTGCCAGCAGTTTGAGGTCGTATGGACAGGAGTACGAGCAGTACTTC	CASSLRSYGQEYEQYF
TRBD2	-	TRBV7-8	TRBJ2-7	TGTGCCAGCAGCTTCAAGCGGGAGTACTACGAGCAGTACTTC	CASSFKREYYEQYF
TRBD1	-	TRBV6-5	TRBJ1-1	TGTGCCAGCAGTAAGTTGACAGGGTTGGGCACTGAAGCTTTCTTT	CASSKLTGLGTEAFF
-	-	TRBV4-3	TRBJ2-7	TGCGCCACCTCGGACTGGACGACTTACGAGCAGTACTTC	CATSDWTTYEQYF
-	-	TRBV19	TRBJ2-4	TGTGCCAGTAGTAAGACAGGTCTAATCCTAGCCAAAAACATTCAGTACTTC	CASSKTGLILAKNIQYF
TRBD1	-	TRBV7-9	TRBJ2-1	TGTGCCAGCAGCTTAGGGGCAGGGGGCCCCTACAATGAGCAGTTCTTC	CASSLGAGGPYNEQFF
TRBD2	-	TRBV5-1	TRBJ2-1	TGCGCCAGCAACTTGGACCTAGCGGGAGTCTCCTACAATGAGCAGTTCTTC	CASNLDLAGVSYNEQFF
TRBD2	-	TRBV7-9	TRBJ2-3	TGTGCCAGCAGCCTAGGGACTAGCGGGAGTGGTACAGATACGCAGTATTTT	CASSLGTSGSGTDTQYF
-	-	TRBV27	TRBJ1-3	TGTGCCAGCAGTTCCTCGGGTGAGGGTAATATCGGAAACACCATATATTTT	CASSSSGEGNIGNTIYF